This T cell receptor (beta chain) emerged from a study of blood T cells in healthy people across ages (dated by TCRdb to about 2015). Looking at the study overall: In model experiments, roughly one uniquely barcoded TCR beta cDNA molecule per two T cells was captured by template switching. To track age-related changes in TCR beta repertoire diversity, the study relied on deep sequencing normalized with unique cDNA molecular identifiers. The donors were divided into four age groups: young (average approximately 15 years), middle-aged (about 40), aged (about 62) and long-lived (roughly 82). Donors of different ages were randomly distributed across sequencing lanes to avoid experimental bias. For two donors (one aged 18 to 30 and one aged 80 or older), the study analyzed two additional independent replicas of 1 million unique cDNA reads from the same blood draw. Here is what the overall study found, with its caveats: Observed TCR beta diversity per million T cells fell roughly linearly with age, and a significant reduction was already apparent by age roughly 40. Because the CMV infection status of the donors was unknown, age-related changes in expanded clonotypes may potentially have been confounded. Compared with the aged group, the long-lived group had more naive CD4+ T cells, fewer expanded clones and increased TCR diversity, suggesting age selection. A strong correlation was found between observed TCR beta diversity and the percentage of naive T cells measured by flow cytometry. Total diversity estimates from one million sequenced T cells were considered lower bounds and underestimates. Since profiling was done on bulk unsorted PBMCs, naive and antigen-experienced compartments could not be conclusively compared.

About this clonotype itself: Its antigen target is currently unknown. It has no much larger one-base neighbor in the sample; base qualities were not kept.

Library construction relied on 5' RACE. The sequencing machine was an Illumina HiSeq 2500. A second roughly 7 to 12 cycle PCR used a sample-barcoded 5' primer and a J-beta primer mix. Each TCR beta cDNA molecule received a unique molecular identifier from a template-switch 5' adaptor carrying 12 random nucleotides. Each sample yielded at least 3 million CDR3-containing paired-end reads. All of the RNA was converted into first-strand cDNA using the Mint cDNA synthesis kit, with a TRBC-specific oligonucleotide serving as the primer. After uracil-DNA glycosylase treatment, a first 18-cycle PCR used universal primers M1SS and BC2_uni_R on all cDNA. As for how the authors treated the data: Normalization of each sample was performed by random selection of 1 million high-quality reads, each carrying a distinct molecular identifier. Instead of being binned into consensus sequences, reads with shared molecular identifiers were discarded. MiTCR, set to a Q25 quality threshold and the strictest error-elimination algorithm, was used for CDR3 identification, clonotype clustering and error correction. A nonparametric unseen species model using Euler transformation provided a lower-bound estimate of total TCR beta diversity. TCRdb reprocessing: public reads trimmed at Q25 with fastp, clones called with MiXCR, in-frame beta chains kept. Each entry merges the rows of one CDR3 protein and shows their most common DNA and genes. The V and J calls here are based on TCRdb, not the publication. Within this sample are about 400,000 distinct CDR3 sequences, with approximately 51% of them counted one time only. 51% of the sample goes to the ten largest clones.

Systemically healthy Caucasian individuals from Russia, some 36 in total and aged roughly 6 to 90 years, were included as donors. Each donor gave ten milliliters of peripheral blood, collected into EDTA-treated Vacutainer tubes. Ficoll-Paque density-gradient centrifugation was used to isolate PBMCs, with at least 6.5 million per sample. Total RNA was extracted from PBMCs with Trizol reagent, with at least 6 micrograms obtained per sample. The percentages of naive CD45RAhigh/CD27high T cells were determined by flow cytometry on a PBMC aliquot from every donor. The CDR3 sequence holds 17 residues, the cysteine and phenylalanine included. The sequence is cut down to CDR3 DNA, 51 bases in frame from base 1. Cut back by 6 bases and 0 bases, the V and J ends lie 21 bases apart. Per the germline V gene, SGHRS is the CDR1 and YFSETQ is the CDR2.

This receptor was identified in a man aged 60-69 years in good health. The rearranged segments are TRBV5-1 and TRBJ1-2, with the D gene not clear enough to name. Sequencing was carried out using blood. Here the CDR3 is given as CASTVSGRAQANYGYTF. The nucleotide sequence reads TGCGCCAGCACCGTCTCGGGTAGGGCCCAAGCTAACTATGGCTACACCTTC. Beyond the CDR3, the reference TRBV5-1 and TRBJ1-2 genes provide the residues; the full variable domain reads: KAGVTQTPRYLIKTRGQQVTLSCSPISGHRSVSWYQQTPGQGLQFLFEYFSETQRNKGNFPGRFSGRQFSNSRSEMNVSTLELGDSALYLCASTVSGRAQANYGYTFGSGTRLTVV.